These 5 T cell receptor beta chains originate from one sample sequenced in a study of Ad26.COV2.S vaccination and SARS-CoV-2 variants. The sample's treatment: 15 to 20 received Ad26.COV2.S at low or high dose, single or two shots; several received placebo; per-sample allocation not given. The samples were gathered on day 63 after the first injection of vaccine or placebo. Libraries were prepared by immunoSEQ multiplex PCR; TCRdb keeps only in-frame clonotypes and omits some of them. The profile shows just under 250,000 clones, more than 75% of them singletons. Sequences were derived from peripheral blood, sampled in a trial of Ad26.COV2.S vaccine versus placebo. The receptors stem from a person between 18 and 60 years old who received the Ad26.COV2.S COVID-19 vaccine or a placebo.

The rearrangement joins TRBV3-1 (or the pseudogene TRBV3-2) to TRBJ1-2; TRBD1 aligns across 8 bases. Germline V gene data show CDR1 as LGHDT and CDR2 as YNNKEL (reference sequence). Germline trimming cut 2 bases from V and 3 bases from J; bases unmatched to any gene: 2. The CDR3 length is 14 residues. CDR3 sequence reads: CASSQPGQDYGYTF. In DNA, the CDR3 is TGTGCCAGCAGCCAACCGGGACAGGACTATGGCTACACCTTC.

This chain uses TRBV3-1 (or the pseudogene TRBV3-2) with TRBJ2-3, with 8 bases that match TRBD2. The CDR3 spans 18 residues. Germline CDR1 is LGHDT and CDR2 is YNNKEL (reference sequence). V lost 1 base and J lost 3; bases outside the gene matches: 12. CDR3 region: CASSQAIGLAELTDTQYF. In DNA, the CDR3 is TGTGCCAGCAGCCAAGCCATCGGACTAGCAGAATTAACAGATACGCAGTATTTT.

The chain couples TRBV19 to TRBJ1-2, with TRBD1 matching over 8 bases. V gave up 5 bases and J gave up 4 bases; unmatched junction bases: 6. In germline, CDR1 is LNHDA, CDR2 SQIVND (reference sequence). This CDR3 has 14 amino acids. The CDR3 here is CASSDGTGGYGYTF. Written as DNA, the CDR3 is TGTGCCAGTAGTGACGGGACAGGAGGCTATGGCTACACCTTC.

Comment on this clone: Other DNA sequences of this sample code for an identical CDR3. The chain joins TRBV7-3 to TRBJ2-7, with D possibly TRBD1 on 7 matching bases. V lost 5 bases and J 3 bases, leaving 17 bases between the germline ends. The CDR3 has 15 amino acids. Germline values: CDR1 SGHTA, CDR2 FQGTGA. The chain's CDR3 is CASSPRGGDSYEQYF. CDR3 bases: TGTGCCAGCAGCCCCCGAGGAGGGGACAGCTACGAGCAGTACTTC.

The V gene is TRBV3-1 (or the pseudogene TRBV3-2), the J gene TRBJ2-3; D gene ambiguous. V was trimmed by 2 bases and J by 6 bases, leaving 9 bases between them. Germline CDR1 reads LGHDT; CDR2 reads YNNKEL (reference sequence). This CDR3 is built from 13 residues. CDR3 loop: CASSQFVEDTQYF. The CDR3 nucleotides read TGTGCCAGCAGCCAATTCGTCGAGGATACGCAGTATTTT.